This TCR beta chain emerged from a study of cytomegalovirus exposure and HLA in healthy donors. Regarding the study as a whole: Cytomegalovirus association was assigned to about 150 TCR beta chains. Reports showed the classifier diagnosing cytomegalovirus status with high specificity and sensitivity. According to a later analysis, donors in an Asian-associated ancestry cluster reportedly had fewer N-insertions than the approximately 720-donor mean.

This CDR3 has 12 amino acids. The germline CDR1 and CDR2 sequences are SEHNR and FQNEAQ (reference sequence). This clone was detected once. What it recognizes is unknown. The junction departs from the called germline gene at one end, perhaps through a read error. The same CDR3 also results from other DNA sequences found in this sample. With 60 Vbeta and 13 Jbeta primers, the PCR was carried out. Measured with immunoSEQ multiplex PCR; TCRdb has only the in-frame clones, and not every one. The table records about 150,000 clones, about three quarters of them present only once. The specimen was PBMCs. This receptor was obtained from a male donor in good health and CMV-seronegative. V is TRBV7-9 and J is TRBJ2-7; D gene uncertain. The CDR3, as DNA: TGTTCCAGCAGCTTCGTTAGCTACGAGCAGTACTTC. It codes for CSSSFVSYEQYF. The variable domain in full, with the rest retrieved from reference TRBV7-9 and TRBJ2-7, is DTGVSQNPRHKITKRGQNVTFRCDPISEHNRLYWYRQTLGQGPEFLTYFQNEAQLEKSRLLSDRFSAERPKGSFSTLEIQRTEQGDSAMYLCSSSFVSYEQYFGPGTRLTVT.